A selection of T cell receptor beta chains follows, all from one sample in a study of low-dose radiotherapy and immunotherapy resistance in tumors. TCRdb redid the calling of the reads with MiXCR, one entry per CDR3 protein. The data hold some 94,000 distinct CDR3 sequences, with roughly 19% observed a single time. Sequencing was performed on PBMCs, taken after low-dose radiotherapy plus immunotherapy. The receptors shown here come from a female donor with ovarian cancer. Both conserved end residues are part of each CDR3. The D gene is left open where the match is weak. For some rows the clone size is stated as once, few or many, or as a class when expanded; others skip it.

- TRBJ1-2 TRBV28 TRBD1 TGTGCCAGCAGCTGGACAGGTGGCTACACCTTC CASSWTGGYTF
- TRBJ2-7 TRBV28 TRBD2 TGTGCCAGCAGTCTTAGCGGGGTGTACGAGCAGTACTTC CASSLSGVYEQYF
many TRBJ2-3 TRBV28 - TGTGCCAGCAGTACCCAGGGGATTGATACGCAGTATTTT CASSTQGIDTQYF
- TRBJ2-3 TRBV2 - - CASSVTAGTSGTAGPDTQYFF
many TRBJ2-7 TRBV10-3 - TGTGCCATCAGGGAGGTCGGGGCCTCCTACGAGCAGTACTTC CAIREVGASYEQYF
many TRBJ2-3 TRBV5-1 - TGCGCCAGCAGCTTTATAGGAGGGAGCACAGATACGCAGTATTTT CASSFIGGSTDTQYF
- TRBJ1-2 TRBV6-6 TRBD1 TGTGCCAGCAGTGCAAATTGGGACAGGGTGGACTTC CASSANWDRVDF
- TRBJ1-1 TRBV6-1 TRBD1 TGTGCAAGCAGTGCCCCGGACAGGGGGGTTACTGAAGCTTTCTTT CASSAPDRGVTEAFF
many TRBJ2-6 TRBV10-1 TRBD1 TGCGCCAGCAGTGAGGGACAGGGGGCTGGGGCCAACGTCCTGACTTTC CASSEGQGAGANVLTF
many TRBJ1-4 TRBV19 - TGTGCCAGCTCGTTTGGGGGGGGGGGTTACCGCGGTGAAAAACTGTTTTTT CASSFGGGGYRGEKLFF
many TRBJ2-1 TRBV20-1 TRBD2 TGCAGTGCTGGGACTAGCGGGAGGGCTGGTGAGCAGTTCTTC CSAGTSGRAGEQFF
many TRBJ1-4 TRBV7-9 TRBD1 TGTGCCAGCAGCAAGGACAGGGGGCGAGAAAAACTGTTTTTT CASSKDRGREKLFF
many TRBJ2-1 TRBV9 TRBD1 TGTGCCAGCAGCGTAGATGGGACAGGGATCCACAATGAGCAGTTCTTC CASSVDGTGIHNEQFF
few TRBJ2-1 TRBV30 - TGTGCCTGGAGTGACAACTACAATGAGCAGTTCTTC CAWSDNYNEQFF
many TRBJ2-3 TRBV29-1 - TGCAGCGTAGCCGCTAGCACAGATACGCAGTATTTT CSVAASTDTQYF
few TRBJ2-3 TRBV6-5 - TGTGCCAGCAGGACCGTCACAGATACGCAGTATTTT CASRTVTDTQYF
- TRBJ2-7 TRBV18 TRBD1 TGTGCCAGCTCAAATGGACAGGCCTCGAGGGGGGAGCAGTACTTC CASSNGQASRGEQYF
- TRBJ2-5 TRBV2 TRBD2 TGTGCCAGCAGTTTCTCTAGCGGGGGAAACCAAGAGACCCAGTACTTC CASSFSSGGNQETQYF
- TRBJ1-4 TRBV6-2/TRBV6-3 - TGTGCCAGCAGACAAACCTGGGGTAATGAAAAACTGTTTTTT CASRQTWGNEKLFF
- TRBJ2-2 TRBV28 - TGTGCCAGCAGTTCGGGACACCCCATTGACACCGGGGAGCTGTTTTTT CASSSGHPIDTGELFF
many TRBJ2-2 TRBV5-6 - TGTGCCAGCAGCTGGGGAGGGACAGCCAACACCGGGGAGCTGTTTTTT CASSWGGTANTGELFF
many TRBJ2-5 TRBV11-3 TRBD2 TGTGCCAGCAGCTTATCGCGGGGGTGGGAGACCCAGTACTTC CASSLSRGWETQYF
- TRBJ1-1 TRBV6-6 - TGTGCCAGCAGTTATACCCTTACAGGGAGAATTAACACTGAAGCTTTCTTT CASSYTLTGRINTEAFF
- TRBJ2-3 TRBV19 - TGTGCCAGTAGTACCGTCACAGATACGCAGTATTTT CASSTVTDTQYF
few TRBJ1-1 TRBV12-5 - TGTGCTAGTGGTTTTGTCCCTTTGAACACTGAAGCTTTCTTT CASGFVPLNTEAFF
many TRBJ2-2 TRBV29-1 - TGCAGCGTTCAAAACACCGGGGAGCTGTTTTTT CSVQNTGELFF
many TRBJ2-1 TRBV20-1 TRBD1 TGCAGTGCTAGGGGACAGGGTAGGAATGAGCAGTTCTTC CSARGQGRNEQFF
many TRBJ1-2 TRBV4-2 - TGTGCCAGCAGCCAAGATCTAGGGGGGTACTATGGCTACACCTTC CASSQDLGGYYGYTF
- TRBJ1-5 TRBV30 TRBD1 TGTGCCTGGAGTGGGGACAGGGGTAGCAATCAGCCCCAGCATTTT CAWSGDRGSNQPQHF
- TRBJ2-5 TRBV7-3 - TGTGCCAGCAGCCCCGGGGTTTCGGTGACCCAGTACTTC CASSPGVSVTQYF
many TRBJ2-4 TRBV2 - TGTGCCAGCAGTGAAGGGAGGGCTGCCAAAAACATTCAGTACTTC CASSEGRAAKNIQYF
many TRBJ2-5 TRBV29-1 TRBD1 TGCAGCGCATCAACAGGGGGTAATGGGGAGACCCAGTACTTC CSASTGGNGETQYF
many TRBJ2-3 TRBV12-3/TRBV12-4 TRBD1 TGTGCCAGCACCGTGACAGGGGCCGCCTCAGATACGCAGTATTTT CASTVTGAASDTQYF
- TRBJ2-1 TRBV27 - TGTGCCAGCAGTATGACATCACGCTACAATGAGCAGTTCTTC CASSMTSRYNEQFF
many TRBJ2-2 TRBV7-3 - TGTGCCAGCAGCTTAGGAGGACAGAACACCGGGGAGCTGTTTTTT CASSLGGQNTGELFF
many TRBJ1-1 TRBV11-2 - TGTGCCAGCAGCTTAGTCGGGACGAACACTGAAGCTTTCTTT CASSLVGTNTEAFF
few TRBJ1-2 TRBV30 - TGTGCCTGGAGTGCGACGGGGGGCCCCTATGGCTACACCTTC CAWSATGGPYGYTF
many TRBJ1-2 TRBV6-2/TRBV6-3 - TGTGCCAGCAGTGTCGATAGCCTCTATGGCTACACCTTC CASSVDSLYGYTF
many TRBJ2-5 TRBV11-3 TRBD2 TGTGCCAGCAGCCAGAGGACTAGCGGCCAAGAGACCCAGTACTTC CASSQRTSGQETQYF
- TRBJ2-3 TRBV5-1 TRBD2 TGCGCCAGCAGCCCCCACGGCCTAGCGGGATCCACAGATACGCAGTATTTT CASSPHGLAGSTDTQYF
many TRBJ1-4 TRBV20-1 TRBD1 TGCAGTGCTAGAGGACAGGGGTCGGGAGAAAAACTGTTTTTT CSARGQGSGEKLFF